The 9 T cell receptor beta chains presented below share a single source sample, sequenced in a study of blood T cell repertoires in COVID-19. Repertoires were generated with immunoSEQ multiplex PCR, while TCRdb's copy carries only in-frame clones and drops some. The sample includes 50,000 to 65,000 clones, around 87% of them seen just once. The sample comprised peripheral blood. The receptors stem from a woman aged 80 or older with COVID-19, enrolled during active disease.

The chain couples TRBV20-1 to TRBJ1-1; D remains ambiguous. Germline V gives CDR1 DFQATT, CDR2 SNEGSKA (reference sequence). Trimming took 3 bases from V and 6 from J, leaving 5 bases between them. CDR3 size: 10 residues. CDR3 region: CSARRSEAFF. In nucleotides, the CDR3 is TGCAGTGCTAGGCGGTCTGAAGCTTTCTTT.

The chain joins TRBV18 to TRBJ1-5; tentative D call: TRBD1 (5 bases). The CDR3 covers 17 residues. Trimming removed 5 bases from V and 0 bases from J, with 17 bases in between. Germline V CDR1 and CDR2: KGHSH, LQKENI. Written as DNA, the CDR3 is TGTGCCAGCTCAATTCAGGGAGGGAAATATAGCAATCAGCCCCAGCATTTT. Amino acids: CASSIQGGKYSNQPQHF.

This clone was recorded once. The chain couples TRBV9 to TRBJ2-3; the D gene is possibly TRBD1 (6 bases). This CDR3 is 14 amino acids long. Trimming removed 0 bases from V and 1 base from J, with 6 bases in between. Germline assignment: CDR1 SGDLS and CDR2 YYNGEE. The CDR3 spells CASSVGQGTDTQYF. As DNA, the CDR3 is TGTGCCAGCAGCGTAGGACAGGGCACAGATACGCAGTATTTT.

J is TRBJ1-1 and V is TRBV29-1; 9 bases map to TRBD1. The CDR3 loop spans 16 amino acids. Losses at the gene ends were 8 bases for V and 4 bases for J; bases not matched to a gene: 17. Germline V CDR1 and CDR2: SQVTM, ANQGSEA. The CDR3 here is CSSGETGGSRVTEAFF. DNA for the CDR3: TGCAGCTCTGGTGAGACAGGGGGATCCCGGGTCACTGAAGCTTTCTTT. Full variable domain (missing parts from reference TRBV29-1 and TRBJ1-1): SAVISQKPSRDICQRGTSLTIQCQVDSQVTMMFWYRQQPGQSLTLIATANQGSEATYESGFVIDKFPISRPNLTFSTLTVSNMSPEDSSIYLCSSGETGGSRVTEAFFGQGTRLTVV.

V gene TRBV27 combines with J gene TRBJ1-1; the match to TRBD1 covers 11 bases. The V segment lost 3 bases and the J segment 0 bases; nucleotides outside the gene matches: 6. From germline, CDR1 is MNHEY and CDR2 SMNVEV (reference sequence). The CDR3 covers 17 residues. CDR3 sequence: CASSFRRDRGMNTEAFF. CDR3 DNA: TGTGCCAGCAGTTTCCGCAGGGACAGGGGGATGAACACTGAAGCTTTCTTT.

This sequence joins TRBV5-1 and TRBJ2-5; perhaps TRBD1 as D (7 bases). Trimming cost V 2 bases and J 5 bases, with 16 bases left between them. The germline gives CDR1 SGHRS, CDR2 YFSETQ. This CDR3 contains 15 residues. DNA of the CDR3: TGCGCCAGCAGCTTAGGAGGGGGCCTATACGAGACCCAGTACTTC. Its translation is CASSLGGGLYETQYF.

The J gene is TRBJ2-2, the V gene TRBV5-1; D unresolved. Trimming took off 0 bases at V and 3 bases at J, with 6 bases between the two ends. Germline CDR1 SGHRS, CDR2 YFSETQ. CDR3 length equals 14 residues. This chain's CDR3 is CASSLAPHTGELFF. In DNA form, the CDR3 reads TGCGCCAGCAGCTTGGCTCCTCACACCGGGGAGCTGTTTTTT.

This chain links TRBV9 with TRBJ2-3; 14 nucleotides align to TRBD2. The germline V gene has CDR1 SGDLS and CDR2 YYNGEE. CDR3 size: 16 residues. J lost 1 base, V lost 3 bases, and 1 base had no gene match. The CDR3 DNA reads TGTGCCAGCAGCGAGGGACTAGCGGGGGGCACAGATACGCAGTATTTT. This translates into CASSEGLAGGTDTQYF.

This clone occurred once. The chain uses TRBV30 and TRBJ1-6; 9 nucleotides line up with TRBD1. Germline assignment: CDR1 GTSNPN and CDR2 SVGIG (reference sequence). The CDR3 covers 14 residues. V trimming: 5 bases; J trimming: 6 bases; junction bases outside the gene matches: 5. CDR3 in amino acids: CAWVDRGINSPLHF. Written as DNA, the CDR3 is TGTGCCTGGGTGGACAGGGGCATTAATTCACCCCTCCACTTT.